These 22 T cell receptor beta chains were sequenced from one sample in a study of T cells in Graves' hyperthyroidism and ophthalmopathy. Amplification yielded TCR beta CDR3 regions, with RNA transcripts as the source. The TCR CDR3 first-round RT-PCR relied on the HTBI primer set. Each CDR3 protein gets one entry after TCRdb re-called the multiplex PCR reads with MiXCR. The sample consists of over 350,000 distinct CDR3 sequences, over 12% of them appearing once. Sequencing used blood. The receptors were sampled from a man aged 50-59 years with Graves' ophthalmopathy.

There are many counts of this clonotype. The chain carries TRBV3-1 and TRBJ2-7; D unclear. Trimming shortened V by 2 bases and J by 6 bases, and 8 bases separated the two germline ends. Germline V lookup: CDR1 LGHDT, CDR2 YNNKEL (reference sequence). CDR3 size: 12 residues. The CDR3 DNA reads TGTGCCAGCAGCCAAAAGGGAACCGAGCAGTACTTC. Translated, it gives CASSQKGTEQYF.

This clonotype was seen only a few times. With a much larger clone just one base away, this may be a read error. The genes are TRBV6-1 and TRBJ2-2; maybe TRBD1 (5 bases). V lost 5 bases, J lost 5 bases, and 9 bases lay in between. Germline loops: CDR1 MNHNS, CDR2 SASEGT. The CDR3 length is 13 residues. The CDR3 DNA follows: TGTGCCAGCAGTTTAGGGGAAACCGGGGAGCTGTTTTTT. It yields the protein CASSLGETGELFF.

Details on this clonotype: This sequence may be a read error, since a much larger clone differs from it by one base. J is TRBJ2-7 and V is TRBV12-3 or TRBV12-4; 8 bases match TRBD1. The ends lost 6 bases at V and 2 bases at J; junction bases unmatched: 3. The length of the CDR3 is 13 residues. DNA for the CDR3: TGTGCCAGCAGCCGGACAGGGACCTACGAGCAGTACTTC. This codes for CASSRTGTYEQYF.

This clonotype was counted only a few times. The chain combines TRBV29-1 with TRBJ1-4; TRBD1 might be the D (6 bases). CDR3 size: 12 residues. The ends were cut back, 6 bases at V and 8 bases at J, with 13 bases in the middle. Germline assignment: CDR1 SQVTM and CDR2 ANQGSEA. CDR3 DNA: TGCAGCGTGGACAGTTCAGGGGAAAAACTGTTTTTT. Its translation is CSVDSSGEKLFF.

This clonotype came up many times. This chain uses TRBV5-1 with TRBJ2-7; no reliable D call. This CDR3 region has 14 residues. Per the germline V gene, CDR1 is SGHRS and CDR2 is YFSETQ. With 4 bases removed from V and 7 bases from J, the gap between germline ends came to 18 bases. This chain's CDR3 is CASSLREGLREQYF. The CDR3 bases are TGCGCCAGCAGCCTACGTGAAGGGTTAAGGGAGCAGTACTTC. Full variable domain (remainder filled in from reference TRBV5-1 and TRBJ2-7): KAGVTQTPRYLIKTRGQQVTLSCSPISGHRSVSWYQQTPGQGLQFLFEYFSETQRNKGNFPGRFSGRQFSNSRSEMNVSTLELGDSALYLCASSLREGLREQYFGPGTRLTVT.

This clonotype was counted a few times. The rearrangement joins TRBV5-1 to TRBJ2-7; 9 bases agree with TRBD1. In germline, CDR1 is SGHRS, CDR2 YFSETQ. The V segment lost 4 bases and the J segment 6 bases; nucleotides outside the gene matches: 8. CDR3 length: 14 residues. CDR3 bases: TGCGCCAGCAGCAATGGACAGGGGCTGAGCGAGCAGTACTTC. Encoded protein: CASSNGQGLSEQYF.

This clonotype was seen ten or more times. The chain has TRBV2 and TRBJ2-7; possible D gene TRBD1, 5 bases. V was trimmed by 7 bases and J by 5 bases, leaving 12 bases between them. Looked up from germline, CDR1 is SNHLY and CDR2 is FYNNEI. The CDR3 runs to 12 residues. In nucleotides, the CDR3 is TGTGCCAGCAACGTGGGGCCCAACGAGCAGTACTTC. As protein: CASNVGPNEQYF.

This clonotype was counted ten times or more. This rearrangement joins TRBV20-1 to TRBJ2-5; TRBD1 matches 8 bases. There are 16 residues in the CDR3. V gave up 6 bases and J gave up 4 bases; unmatched junction bases: 16. Germline assignment: CDR1 DFQATT and CDR2 SNEGSKA (reference sequence). The CDR3 nucleotides are TGCAGTGCCGTTCCTAGATTCCCGGACAGGGCAGAGACCCAGTACTTC. The encoded protein is CSAVPRFPDRAETQYF.

V usage is TRBV19 and J usage is TRBJ2-1; D is possibly TRBD1 (7 bases). V was trimmed by 6 bases and J by 2 bases, leaving 14 bases between them. Germline V CDR1 and CDR2: LNHDA, SQIVND (reference sequence). The CDR3 length is 15 residues. CDR3 in DNA: TGTGCCAGTAGCACCCCAGGGGGGACCTACAATGAGCAGTTCTTC. It codes for CASSTPGGTYNEQFF.

A few counts support this clonotype. V gene TRBV20-1 combines with J gene TRBJ2-7; the match to TRBD2 covers 8 bases. The trim removed 0 bases at V and 3 bases at J, leaving 7 bases unmatched. CDR3 length: 15 residues. Germline CDR1 DFQATT, CDR2 SNEGSKA (reference sequence). CDR3 DNA sequence: TGCAGTGCTAGAGAAAGGACTAGCACAGACTACGAGCAGTACTTC. Its translation is CSARERTSTDYEQYF.

The V gene is TRBV5-1, the J gene TRBJ2-7; 9 bases are shared with TRBD2. V trimming: 5 bases; J trimming: 0 bases; junction bases outside the gene matches: 6. The CDR3 totals 15 residues. CDR1 is SGHRS, CDR2 YFSETQ, per germline. This chain's CDR3 is CASRRTSESSYEQYF. The CDR3 bases are TGCGCCAGCAGGAGGACTAGCGAGAGCTCCTACGAGCAGTACTTC. The full variable domain, rest sourced from reference TRBV5-1 and TRBJ2-7, is KAGVTQTPRYLIKTRGQQVTLSCSPISGHRSVSWYQQTPGQGLQFLFEYFSETQRNKGNFPGRFSGRQFSNSRSEMNVSTLELGDSALYLCASRRTSESSYEQYFGPGTRLTVT.

This chain uses TRBV4-1 with TRBJ2-7, with 11 bases identical to TRBD2. Germline V gene lookup returns CDR1 MGHRA and CDR2 YSYEKL. The CDR3 runs to 16 residues. With V trimmed by 4 bases and J by 5 bases, 10 bases remained unmatched. The DNA of the CDR3 is TGCGCCAGCAGCCCAGAACTAGCGGGAGTCCCCAACGAGCAGTACTTC. It codes for CASSPELAGVPNEQYF.

This clonotype was seen many times. The chain has TRBV3-1 and TRBJ2-1, with unresolved D. This CDR3 contains 13 residues. V shed 6 bases and J shed 6 bases, with 12 bases lying between them. Germline loops: CDR1 LGHDT, CDR2 YNNKEL (reference sequence). CDR3 DNA sequence: TGTGCCAGCAGGTATATGTCGTTCAATGAGCAGTTCTTC. Encoded protein: CASRYMSFNEQFF.

The table lists this clonotype with many counts. The rearrangement links TRBV5-1 to TRBJ1-2; a weak D match, TRBD1 (5 bases). Per germline, CDR1 SGHRS and CDR2 YFSETQ. Trimming pared 7 bases from V and 4 bases from J, leaving 14 bases between. This CDR3 has 13 residues. CDR3 nucleotides: TGCGCCAGCCGGCCGGGGGGTGGCTATGGCTACACCTTC. Its protein product is CASRPGGGYGYTF.

This clonotype was seen a few times. V and J are TRBV10-3 and TRBJ2-5, with 7 bases lining up with TRBD2. Trimming cost V 10 bases and J 0 bases; bases outside gene matches: 14. CDR3 length: 16 residues. Germline CDR1 and CDR2: ENHRY and SYGVKD. CDR3 amino acids: CASPSGPPRYQETQYF. The CDR3 coding sequence is TGTGCCAGCCCTAGCGGTCCCCCGAGATACCAAGAGACCCAGTACTTC.

This clonotype was counted ten times or more. CDR3 DNA: TGTGCCAGCAGCTTTGGTACCAGATTCGACTCCTACGAGCAGTACTTC. Protein sequence: CASSFGTRFDSYEQYF. The V and J genes are TRBV7-2 and TRBJ2-7; no firm D call. V was trimmed by 3 bases and J by 0 bases, leaving 15 bases between them. Germline CDR1 reads SGHTA; CDR2 reads FQGNSA. The CDR3 spans 16 residues.

This clonotype was observed a few times. This sequence joins TRBV10-3 and TRBJ1-2; D not resolved. Germline V gives CDR1 ENHRY, CDR2 SYGVKD. The CDR3 has 14 residues. V dropped 4 bases and J dropped 6 bases, with 15 bases sitting between them. The CDR3 spells CAISGAIADHGYTF. DNA of the CDR3: TGTGCCATCAGTGGGGCGATAGCGGATCATGGCTACACCTTC.

J is TRBJ2-3 and V is TRBV7-8, with D possibly matching TRBD1 (6 bases). This CDR3 is built from 14 residues. Per the germline V gene, CDR1 is SGHVS and CDR2 is FQNEAQ. V shed 5 bases and J shed 1 base, with 10 bases lying between them. The CDR3 region has the DNA TGTGCCAGCAGCCACAGGGTAGGCACAGATACGCAGTATTTT. The encoded protein is CASSHRVGTDTQYF. Full variable domain (missing parts from reference TRBV7-8 and TRBJ2-3): GAGVSQSPRYKVAKRGQDVALRCDPISGHVSLFWYQQALGQGPEFLTYFQNEAQLDKSGLPSDRFFAERPEGSVSTLKIQRTQQEDSAVYLCASSHRVGTDTQYFGPGTRLTVL.

This clonotype was detected ten times or more. This chain connects TRBV7-8 to TRBJ1-1, with D perhaps TRBD1 (5 bases). CDR1 SGHVS and CDR2 FQNEAQ come from the germline V gene. The V end lost 5 bases, the J end lost 3 bases, and 13 bases lay between the germline ends. This CDR3 region has 14 residues. The CDR3 nucleotides read TGTGCCAGCAGCCTCGGACGGGGCGACACTGAAGCTTTCTTT. Translating gives CASSLGRGDTEAFF.

This clonotype was counted ten times or more. V is TRBV5-1 and J is TRBJ1-1; 8 bases match TRBD1. The CDR3 spans 15 residues. Germline values: CDR1 SGHRS, CDR2 YFSETQ. Germline trimming cut 1 base from V and 0 bases from J; bases unmatched to any gene: 2. CDR3 DNA sequence: TGCGCCAGCAGCTTGAAACAGGGGGTGAACACTGAAGCTTTCTTT. Translating gives CASSLKQGVNTEAFF.

The J gene is TRBJ1-1, the V gene TRBV30; TRBD1 matches 7 bases. Trimming cost V 2 bases and J 6 bases; bases outside gene matches: 6. The CDR3 runs 13 residues. Germline V gene sequence: CDR1 GTSNPN, CDR2 SVGIG (reference sequence). The CDR3 sequence is CAWSSFRGAEAFF. The CDR3 DNA sequence: TGTGCCTGGAGTTCCTTCAGGGGGGCTGAAGCTTTCTTT.

A few counts support this clonotype. The chain uses TRBV4-1 and TRBJ2-1; the D gene could be TRBD1 or TRBD2 (5 bases each). Germline assignment: CDR1 MGHRA and CDR2 YSYEKL. This CDR3 has 16 residues. Trimming pared 0 bases from V and 0 bases from J, leaving 9 bases between. The CDR3 is CASSQEGTSSYNEQFF. In DNA form, the CDR3 reads TGCGCCAGCAGCCAAGAAGGGACGAGCTCCTACAATGAGCAGTTCTTC.